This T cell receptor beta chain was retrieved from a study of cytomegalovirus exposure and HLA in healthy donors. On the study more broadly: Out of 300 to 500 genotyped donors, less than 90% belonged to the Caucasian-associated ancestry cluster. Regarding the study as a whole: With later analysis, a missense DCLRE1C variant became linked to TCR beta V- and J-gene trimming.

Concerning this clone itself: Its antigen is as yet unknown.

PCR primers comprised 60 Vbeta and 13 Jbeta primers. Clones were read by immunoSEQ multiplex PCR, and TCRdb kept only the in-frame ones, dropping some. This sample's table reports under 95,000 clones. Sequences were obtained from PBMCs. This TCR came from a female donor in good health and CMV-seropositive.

The CDR3 bases are TGTGCCAGCAGCTTACCAACAGGGATCCTATACATGCCCCAGCATTTT. Protein product: CASSLPTGILYMPQHF. The chain joins TRBV5-8 to TRBJ1-5; perhaps TRBD1 as D (6 bases). Trimming cost V 2 bases and J 9 bases, with 21 bases left between them. Germline CDR1 reads SGHTS; CDR2 reads YDEGEE. CDR3 length equals 16 residues.